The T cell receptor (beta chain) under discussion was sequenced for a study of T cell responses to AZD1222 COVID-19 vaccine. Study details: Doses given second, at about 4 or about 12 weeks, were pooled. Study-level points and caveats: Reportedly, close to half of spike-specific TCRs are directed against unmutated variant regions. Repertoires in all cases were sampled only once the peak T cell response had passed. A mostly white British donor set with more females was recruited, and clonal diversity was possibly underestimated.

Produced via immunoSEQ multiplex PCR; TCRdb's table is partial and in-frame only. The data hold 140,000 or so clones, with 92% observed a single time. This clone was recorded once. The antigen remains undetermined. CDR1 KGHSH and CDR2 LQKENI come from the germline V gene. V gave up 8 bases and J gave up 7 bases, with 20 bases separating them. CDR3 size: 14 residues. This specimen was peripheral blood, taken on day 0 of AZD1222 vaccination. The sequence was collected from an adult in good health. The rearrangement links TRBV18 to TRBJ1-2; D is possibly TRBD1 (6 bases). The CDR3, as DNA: TGTGCCAGCGCGGATAACCCAGGGGCGACTGGCTACACCTTC. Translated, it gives CASADNPGATGYTF.